Listed below are T cell receptor beta chains from one sample, sequenced in a study of blood T cell repertoires in COVID-19. Sequenced by immunoSEQ multiplex PCR; TCRdb stores in-frame clones only, minus some. The sample has 250,000 to 350,000 clones; 85% to 90% are singletons. The sample was PBMCs or T cells enriched from blood (not recorded which). All receptors come from a woman aged 18-30 years who had recovered from COVID-19. Both conserved end residues are part of each CDR3. A D gene is named only where the DNA matches it firmly. Not all rows give a size; the values are once, few, many and, for expanded clones, a class.

>TRBV18|TRBJ1-1|-|-
TGTGCCAGCTCACGCACTCTTTCGGCGGACACTGAAGCTTTCTTT
CASSRTLSADTEAFF
>TRBV4-1|TRBJ1-4|-|-
TGCGCCAGCAGAAAAGGGGCAGGGACAAATGAAAAACTGTTTTTT
CASRKGAGTNEKLFF
>TRBV2|TRBJ1-6|-|TRBD1
TGTGCCAGCAGTGAGGGGCAGGGGGTTGACTATAATTCACCCCTCCACTTT
CASSEGQGVDYNSPLHF
>TRBV9|TRBJ1-3|-|-
TGTGCCAGCAGCGTCGGCGGGACCGCCGGAAACACCATATATTTT
CASSVGGTAGNTIYF
>TRBV4-1|TRBJ1-5|-|-
TGCGCCAGCAGCCAGTTAGGCACCCTCGGGGAACCCCAGCATTTT
CASSQLGTLGEPQHF
>TRBV2|TRBJ2-4|-|-
TGTGCCAGCGGCCAGGGGGGAAACATTCAGTACTTC
CASGQGGNIQYF
>TRBV24-1|TRBJ2-1|-|-
TGTGCCACCAGTGATCAGGGGGGCTCCTACAATGAGCAGTTCTTC
CATSDQGGSYNEQFF
>TRBV6-1|TRBJ2-1|-|-
TGTGCCAGCAGTGAAGACCACAGCTCCTACAATGAGCAGTTCTTC
CASSEDHSSYNEQFF
>TRBV28|TRBJ1-4|-|TRBD1
TGTGCCAGCAAGGGGGCGCCGGATGAAAAACTGTTTTTT
CASKGAPDEKLFF
>TRBV11-3|TRBJ2-7|-|-
TGTGCCAGCAGCACGATCGAGAGTGACGAGCAGTACTTC
CASSTIESDEQYF
>TRBV24-1|TRBJ2-1|-|-
TGTGCCACCTCTACGTCGGGAGTCGGGAATGAGCAGTTCTTC
CATSTSGVGNEQFF
>TRBV7-9|TRBJ2-5|-|-
TGTGCCAGCAGCTTAGTTAAGGGGCCAGAGACCCAGTACTTC
CASSLVKGPETQYF
>TRBV3-1/TRBV3-2|TRBJ2-6|-|-
TGTGCCAGCAGCCCCCGGGGCTCTGGGGCCAACGTCCTGACTTTC
CASSPRGSGANVLTF
>TRBV7-2|TRBJ1-1|-|-
TGTGCCAGCAGCCCGCGGGGAGGGAGGTTCACTGAAGCTTTCTTT
CASSPRGGRFTEAFF
>TRBV10-3|TRBJ2-7|-|TRBD1
TGTGCCATCAGGGGACAGGGGAGCTCCTACGAGCAGTACTTC
CAIRGQGSSYEQYF
>TRBV9|TRBJ2-5|once|TRBD1
TGTGCCAGCAGCGCGCGGACAGGCCAAGAGACCCAGTACTTC
CASSARTGQETQYF
>TRBV9|TRBJ2-7|-|TRBD1
TGTGCCAGCAGCTCCTCCGGGGGGACAGGGACCCACGAGCAGTACTTC
CASSSSGGTGTHEQYF
>TRBV7-9|TRBJ1-1|-|-
TGTGCCAGCAGTACAGGGAGCACTGAAGCTTTCTTT
CASSTGSTEAFF
>TRBV9|TRBJ2-1|once|TRBD1
TGTGCCAGCGGCGTACAGGGGTTCTCCTACAATGAGCAGTTCTTC
CASGVQGFSYNEQFF
>TRBV18|TRBJ2-6|once|-
TGTGCCAGCACATCGACACGTACGGCCAACGTCCTGACTTTC
CASTSTRTANVLTF
>TRBV14|TRBJ1-1|once|TRBD1
TGTGCCAGCAGCCTGCTGGGACAGTTGAACACTGAAGCTTTCTTT
CASSLLGQLNTEAFF
>TRBV7-2|TRBJ2-7|-|-
TGTGCCAGCAGCTTTATATCTAGCCAGGTGACCTCCTACGAGCAGTACTTC
CASSFISSQVTSYEQYF
>TRBV27|TRBJ1-2|-|TRBD1
TGTGCCAGCAGTTTACAGGGGGTGAGCTACACCTTC
CASSLQGVSYTF
>TRBV2|TRBJ2-7|-|TRBD1
TGTGCCAGCGGGACTTCGGGGACAGGGAGCGTGGGATACGAGCAGTACTTC
CASGTSGTGSVGYEQYF
>TRBV7-6|TRBJ1-6|few|-
TGTGCCAGCAGTCTTACTAGCTATAATTCACCCCTCCACTTT
CASSLTSYNSPLHF
>TRBV5-1|TRBJ2-3|-|TRBD2
TGCGCCAGCAGTTCGGGACTAGCGGGAGGGCCACTTCTCCGAGGGACGCAGTATTTT
CASSSGLAGGPLLRGTQYF
>TRBV19|TRBJ1-3|-|-
TGTGCCAGTAAAGACTACTTACAGGGCTCTGGAAACACCATATATTTT
CASKDYLQGSGNTIYF
>TRBV7-2|TRBJ2-1|-|-
TGTGCCAGCAGCTTCGGCCCCAGCGGAAGATACAATGAGCAGTTCTTC
CASSFGPSGRYNEQFF
>TRBV10-3|TRBJ1-3|-|-
TGTGCCATCAGTGAGCCGGGGGACACCATATATTTT
CAISEPGDTIYF
>TRBV5-4|TRBJ2-7|-|TRBD2
TGTGCCAGCAGCGGTCAGGGTAGCGGGGGAGGGTACGAGCAGTACTTC
CASSGQGSGGGYEQYF
>TRBV28|TRBJ1-6|-|-
TGTGCCAGCAGTTCGAACAGGGATTATAATTCACCCCTCCACTTT
CASSSNRDYNSPLHF
>TRBV4-1|TRBJ1-2|once|-
TGCGCCAGCAGCCAAGATCTAGATACTGGCTACACCTTC
CASSQDLDTGYTF
>TRBV11-2|TRBJ1-2|once|-
TGTGCCAGCAGCTTATCCGTCAACTATGGCTACACCTTC
CASSLSVNYGYTF
>TRBV5-1|TRBJ2-3|-|TRBD2
TGCGCCAGCAGCTTGGGGGTTTCGGCTAGCGGGGCCTCTAGCACAGATACGCAGTATTTT
CASSLGVSASGASSTDTQYF
>TRBV7-2|TRBJ2-2|-|TRBD2
TGTGCCAGCAGCCCGGGTTCTAGCGGGGGCACCGGGGAGCTGTTTTTT
CASSPGSSGGTGELFF